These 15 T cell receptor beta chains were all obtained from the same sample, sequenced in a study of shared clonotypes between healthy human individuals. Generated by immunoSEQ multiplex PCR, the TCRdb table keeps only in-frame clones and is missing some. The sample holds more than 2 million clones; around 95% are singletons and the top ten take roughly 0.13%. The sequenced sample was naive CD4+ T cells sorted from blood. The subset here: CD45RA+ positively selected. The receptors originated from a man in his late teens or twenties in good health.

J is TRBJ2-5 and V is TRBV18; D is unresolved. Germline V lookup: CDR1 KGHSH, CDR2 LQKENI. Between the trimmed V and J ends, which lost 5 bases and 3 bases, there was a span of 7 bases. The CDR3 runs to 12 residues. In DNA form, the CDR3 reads TGTGCCAGCTCAGGACGGGAAGAGACCCAGTACTTC. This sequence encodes CASSGREETQYF.

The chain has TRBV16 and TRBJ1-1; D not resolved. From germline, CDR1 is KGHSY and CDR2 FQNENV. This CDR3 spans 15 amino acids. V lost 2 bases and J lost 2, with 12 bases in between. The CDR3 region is CASSQTPGFNTEAFF. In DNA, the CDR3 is TGTGCCAGCAGCCAAACCCCGGGATTTAACACTGAAGCTTTCTTT.

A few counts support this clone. The CDR3 nucleotides are TGTGCCAGCAGTGAAGCGCGAGGACAGGGGTTCTACGAGCAGTACTTC. This translates into CASSEARGQGFYEQYF. The J gene is TRBJ2-7, the V gene TRBV6-1, with 9 bases matching TRBD1. V lost 0 bases and J lost 3; bases outside the gene matches: 6. The V gene's germline CDR1 is MNHNS and CDR2 SASEGT. The CDR3 is 16 residues long.

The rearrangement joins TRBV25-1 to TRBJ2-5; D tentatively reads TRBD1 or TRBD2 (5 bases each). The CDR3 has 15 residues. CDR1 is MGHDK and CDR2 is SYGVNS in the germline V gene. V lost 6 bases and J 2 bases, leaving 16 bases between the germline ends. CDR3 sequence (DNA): TGTGCCAGCAGCAATACCGGGGCAGCGCAAGAGACCCAGTACTTC. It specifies CASSNTGAAQETQYF.

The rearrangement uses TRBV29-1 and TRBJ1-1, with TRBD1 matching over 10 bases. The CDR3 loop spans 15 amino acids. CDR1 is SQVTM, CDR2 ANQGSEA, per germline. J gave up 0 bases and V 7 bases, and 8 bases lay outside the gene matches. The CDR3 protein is CSAGPGTGVNTEAFF. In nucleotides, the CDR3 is TGCAGCGCCGGTCCCGGGACAGGGGTGAACACTGAAGCTTTCTTT.

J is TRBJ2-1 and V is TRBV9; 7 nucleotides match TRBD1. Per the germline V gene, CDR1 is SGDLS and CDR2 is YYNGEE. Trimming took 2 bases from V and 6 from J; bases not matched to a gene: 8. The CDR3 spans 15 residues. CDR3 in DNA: TGTGCCAGCAGCGTGTCAGGAGACAGGGTCAATGAGCAGTTCTTC. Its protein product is CASSVSGDRVNEQFF.

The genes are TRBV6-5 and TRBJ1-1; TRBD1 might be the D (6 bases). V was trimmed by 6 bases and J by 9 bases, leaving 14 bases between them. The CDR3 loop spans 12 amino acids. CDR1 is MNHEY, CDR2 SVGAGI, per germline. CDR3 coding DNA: TGTGCCAGCAGGAGCCCAGGGGATAAAGCTTTCTTT. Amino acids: CASRSPGDKAFF.

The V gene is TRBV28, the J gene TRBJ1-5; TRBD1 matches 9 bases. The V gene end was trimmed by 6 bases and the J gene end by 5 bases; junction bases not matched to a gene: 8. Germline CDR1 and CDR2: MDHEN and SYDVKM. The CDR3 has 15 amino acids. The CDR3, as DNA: TGTGCCAGCAGCGTGTTTACAGGGGGCGATCAGCCCCAGCATTTT. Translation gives CASSVFTGGDQPQHF. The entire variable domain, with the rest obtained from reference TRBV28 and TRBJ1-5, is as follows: DVKVTQSSRYLVKRTGEKVFLECVQDMDHENMFWYRQDPGLGLRLIYFSYDVKMKEKGDIPEGYSVSREKKERFSLILESASTNQTSMYLCASSVFTGGDQPQHFGDGTRLSIL.

The CDR3 DNA reads TGTGCCAGCAGCCACGATCAGGGGGCGGTTTTGGCTTTCTTT. This translates into CASSHDQGAVLAFF. The rearrangement links TRBV5-4 to TRBJ1-1; 8 nucleotides align to TRBD1. This CDR3 has 14 residues. Trimming removed 4 bases from V and 11 bases from J; junction bases left unmatched: 13. Per the germline V gene, CDR1 is SGHNT and CDR2 is YYREEE (reference sequence).

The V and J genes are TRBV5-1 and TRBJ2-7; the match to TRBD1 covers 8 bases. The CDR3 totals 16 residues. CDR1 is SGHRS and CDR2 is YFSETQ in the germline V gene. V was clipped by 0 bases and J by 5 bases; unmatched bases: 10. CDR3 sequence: CASSLDGRQGYHEQYF. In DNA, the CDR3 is TGCGCCAGCAGCTTGGACGGCCGACAGGGGTACCACGAGCAGTACTTC.

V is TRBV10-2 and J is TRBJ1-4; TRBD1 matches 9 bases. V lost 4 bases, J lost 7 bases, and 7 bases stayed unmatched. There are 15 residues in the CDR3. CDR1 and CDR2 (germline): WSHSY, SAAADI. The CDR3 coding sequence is TGCGCCAGCAGTGTAACCGGGACAGGGCCTGAAAAACTGTTTTTT. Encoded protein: CASSVTGTGPEKLFF.

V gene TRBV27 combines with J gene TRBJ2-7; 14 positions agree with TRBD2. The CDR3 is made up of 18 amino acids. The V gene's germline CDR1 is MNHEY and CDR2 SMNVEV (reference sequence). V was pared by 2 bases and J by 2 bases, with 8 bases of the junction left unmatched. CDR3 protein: CASSLVSGTSGGTYEQYF. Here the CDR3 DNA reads TGTGCCAGCAGTTTAGTTTCCGGGACTAGCGGGGGTACCTACGAGCAGTACTTC.

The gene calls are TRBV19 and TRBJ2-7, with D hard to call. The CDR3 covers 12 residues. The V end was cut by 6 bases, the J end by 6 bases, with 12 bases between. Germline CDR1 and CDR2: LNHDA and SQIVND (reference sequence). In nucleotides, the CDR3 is TGTGCCAGTAGCCTAATTTTAGGCGAGCAGTACTTC. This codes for CASSLILGEQYF.

CDR3 sequence reads: CASSLATAFLSKDNEQFF. In DNA, the CDR3 is TGTGCCAGCAGCTTAGCCACAGCATTTCTTTCTAAGGACAATGAGCAGTTCTTC. The rearrangement joins TRBV7-8 to TRBJ2-1; D uncertain. Germline lookup yields CDR1 SGHVS and CDR2 FQNEAQ. The CDR3 consists of 18 residues. V lost 0 bases and J lost 5, with 20 bases in between.

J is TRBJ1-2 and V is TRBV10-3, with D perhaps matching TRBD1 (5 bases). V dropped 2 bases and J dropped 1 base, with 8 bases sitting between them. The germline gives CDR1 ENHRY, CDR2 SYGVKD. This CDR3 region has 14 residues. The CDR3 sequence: CAISEDSINYGYTF. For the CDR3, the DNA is TGTGCCATCAGTGAGGACAGTATTAACTATGGCTACACCTTC.